This T cell receptor (beta chain) derives from a study of identical twins. Notes on the study in general: Zero-insertion analyses might be partly confounded by invariant T cells like MAIT and iNKT. Reduced insertions were recorded for abundant cord blood beta clonotypes, with no such pattern in memory repertoires.

This clonotype was detected a few times. As yet, its antigen is unknown. Each CDR3 protein is one row after TCRdb ran MiXCR on the 5' RACE reads. The sample lists hundreds of thousands of distinct CDR3 sequences, roughly 6.2% seen once, with around 2% in the top ten. This receptor was identified in a man between 18 and 29 years old in good health. Source material: naive T cells sorted from blood.

In nucleotides, the CDR3 is TGTGCCAGCTCACCCCAGAAAATACTAGCCAAAAACATTCAGTACTTC. It codes for CASSPQKILAKNIQYF. The gene calls are TRBV18 and TRBJ2-4, with D uncertain. Trimming stripped 3 bases from V and 0 bases from J, with 12 bases between. CDR1 is KGHSH, CDR2 LQKENI, per germline. This CDR3 has 16 residues.